These 20 T cell receptor beta chains came from one sample sequenced in a study of sequential checkpoint blockade in melanoma (dated by TCRdb to about 2019). Receptors were amplified or captured by the immunoSEQ multiplex PCR assay. TCRdb provides this immuneACCESS table in a form limited to in-frame rearrangements. Some clones are lacking; in checked studies, under half of them reflect an unresolved V gene, and why the rest are absent is not known. This sample has about 20,000 clones in its table, and 65% to 90% of those were observed once. Approximately 56% of the sample comes from the top ten. The meaning of the sample's treatment or condition label: randomized to nivolumab then ipilimumab (arm A) or the reverse (arm B). The sequenced sample was CD8+ T cells sorted from blood (inferred from file names), obtained from a patient given nivolumab and ipilimumab in sequence. These receptors all come from a human donor with melanoma.

The V and J genes are TRBV2 and TRBJ2-7; 7 bases align to TRBD1. Germline-derived CDR1 and CDR2 are SNHLY and FYNNEI. The junction had 6 bases not matched to a gene; V was cut back by 3 bases and J by 4 bases. The CDR3 has 14 amino acids. The CDR3 DNA is TGTGCCAGCAGTGACAGACAGGGACGGTACGAGCAGTACTTC. It encodes CASSDRQGRYEQYF.

This sequence joins TRBV7-9 and TRBJ1-6; D not resolved. The CDR3 has 14 residues. Trimming stripped 1 base from V and 7 bases from J, with 8 bases between. The germline V gene encodes CDR1 SEHNR and CDR2 FQNEAQ (reference sequence). CDR3 bases: TGTGCCAGCAGCTTAGATACGGAGAATTCACCCCTCCACTTT. It yields the protein CASSLDTENSPLHF. Together with reference TRBV7-9 and TRBJ1-6, the CDR3 gives the full variable domain: DTGVSQNPRHKITKRGQNVTFRCDPISEHNRLYWYRQTLGQGPEFLTYFQNEAQLEKSRLLSDRFSAERPKGSFSTLEIQRTEQGDSAMYLCASSLDTENSPLHFGNGTRLTVT.

The rearrangement uses TRBV9 and TRBJ2-2; TRBD2 matches at 7 bases. Germline CDR1 SGDLS, CDR2 YYNGEE. V dropped 7 bases and J dropped 6; count of bases not matched to a gene: 3. The CDR3 length is 12 residues. DNA of the CDR3: TGTGCCAGCGGGGGAGGGGCCGGGGAGCTGTTTTTT. Its translation: CASGGGAGELFF.

This clone was seen just once. The chain links TRBV2 to TRBJ2-1; 8 bases line up with TRBD2. The CDR3 totals 17 residues. Trimming cost V 6 bases and J 5 bases; bases outside gene matches: 15. Germline CDR1 and CDR2: SNHLY and FYNNEI. The CDR3 reads CASSYQTSGPSHNEQFF. The CDR3 region has the DNA TGTGCCAGCAGCTACCAAACTAGCGGACCTTCCCACAATGAGCAGTTCTTC.

The gene calls are TRBV21-1 and TRBJ1-2. TRBV21-1 is classified as a pseudogene. The CDR3 is 10 amino acids. This CDR3 reads CASRANFGGF. In DNA, the CDR3 is TGTGCCAGCAGGGCCAATTTCGGAGGTTTC.

This clone is large by share. The chain joins TRBV6-5 to TRBJ1-5, with TRBD1 matching 9 bases. V shed 0 bases and J 4 bases; nucleotides not matched to a gene: 4. Germline-derived CDR1 and CDR2 are MNHEY and SVGAGI. The CDR3 sequence is 16 residues long. The CDR3 DNA follows: TGTGCCAGCAGTTACTCTAGGGACAGGGAGAATCAGCCCCAGCATTTT. Translated: CASSYSRDRENQPQHF.

The chain is built from TRBV27 and TRBJ2-7, with TRBD2 identical over 7 bases. V lost 2 bases, J lost 2 bases, and 3 bases stayed unmatched. In germline, CDR1 is MNHEY, CDR2 SMNVEV (reference sequence). The CDR3 consists of 14 residues. As DNA, the CDR3 is TGTGCCAGCAGTTTAAGACTAGCTGCCTACGAGCAGTACTTC. Its translation: CASSLRLAAYEQYF.

The chain links TRBV9 to TRBJ2-4, with D possibly TRBD1 on 7 matching bases. V was cut by 6 bases and J by 0 bases, with 16 bases left in between. The germline CDR1 and CDR2 sequences are SGDLS and YYNGEE. The CDR3 has 16 residues. The CDR3 region is CASTGGTDLAKNIQYF. The CDR3 DNA sequence: TGTGCCAGCACAGGGGGGACGGACCTAGCCAAAAACATTCAGTACTTC.

This chain links TRBV9 with TRBJ2-2, with 9 nucleotides matching TRBD2. CDR1 and CDR2 (germline): SGDLS, YYNGEE. The CDR3 runs 17 residues. The junction had 12 bases not matched to a gene; V was cut back by 3 bases and J by 6 bases. The CDR3 is CASSASARGGLAGELFF. The CDR3 DNA reads TGTGCCAGCAGCGCCTCAGCGCGGGGGGGCCTCGCCGGGGAGCTGTTTTTT.

This clone was seen a single time. The chain combines TRBV15 with TRBJ1-5, with 8 positions matching TRBD1. The CDR3 is made up of 18 amino acids. CDR1 is LNHNV and CDR2 is YYDKDF in the germline V gene (reference sequence). Trimming at V came to 4 bases and at J to 1 base, leaving 12 bases not matched to a gene. The CDR3 bases are TGTGCCACCAGCATTGGGCACAGGGGGATTGGAAGCAATCAGCCCCAGCATTTT. It codes for CATSIGHRGIGSNQPQHF.

The DNA of the CDR3 is TGTGCCAGCATAGCGATCAAGACAGGGGGTGGTTATGGCTACACCTTC. Translation: CASIAIKTGGGYGYTF. This chain links TRBV27 with TRBJ1-2, with 9 bases lining up with TRBD1. Germline trimming cut 7 bases from V and 5 bases from J; bases unmatched to any gene: 14. The CDR3 totals 16 residues. Germline lookup yields CDR1 MNHEY and CDR2 SMNVEV (reference sequence).

This chain links TRBV7-9 with TRBJ1-4; TRBD1 matches at 8 bases. The J segment lost 5 bases and the V segment lost 5 bases, leaving 7 bases of the junction unmatched. The CDR3 is 15 amino acids. CDR1 SEHNR and CDR2 FQNEAQ come from the germline V gene (reference sequence). CDR3 nucleotides: TGTGCCAGCAGCCGTCTCCAGGGGGCAAATGAAAAACTGTTTTTT. It yields the protein CASSRLQGANEKLFF.

This chain connects TRBV19 to TRBJ2-1; perhaps TRBD1 as D (5 bases). Germline-derived CDR1 and CDR2 are LNHDA and SQIVND (reference sequence). Trimming took off 1 base at V and 3 bases at J, with 7 bases between the two ends. The CDR3 loop spans 14 amino acids. CDR3 DNA sequence: TGTGCCAGTAGTATAGCAGGGCTCTACAATGAGCAGTTCTTC. Translation: CASSIAGLYNEQFF.

The rearrangement links TRBV7-9 to TRBJ1-1; 7 bases align to TRBD1. Germline CDR1 and CDR2: SEHNR and FQNEAQ (reference sequence). The CDR3 runs to 16 residues. V lost 4 bases and J lost 7; bases outside the gene matches: 15. CDR3 bases: TGTGCCAGCAGCTCACTAGGAAATACAGGGGAACATGAAGCTTTCTTT. Encoded protein: CASSSLGNTGEHEAFF.

The chain combines TRBV6-1 with TRBJ1-5, with D tentatively TRBD1 (5 bases). Trimming removed 1 base from V and 9 bases from J, with 13 bases in between. CDR1 MNHNS and CDR2 SASEGT come from the germline V gene. The CDR3 length is 14 residues. Here the CDR3 DNA reads TGTGCCAGCAGTGAAGACGGGGGATCGGGGCCCCAGCATTTT. Encoded protein: CASSEDGGSGPQHF.

The chain carries TRBV27 and TRBJ1-2, with TRBD1 identical over 11 bases. V shed 3 bases and J 5 bases; nucleotides not matched to a gene: 5. Germline V gene data show CDR1 as MNHEY and CDR2 as SMNVEV (reference sequence). This CDR3 region has 15 residues. In DNA form, the CDR3 reads TGTGCCAGCAGTTTTTCGGACAGGGGGCTATATGGCTACACCTTC. This gives the protein CASSFSDRGLYGYTF.

The chain has TRBV6-5 and TRBJ2-7; 9 nucleotides match TRBD1. Germline trimming cut 3 bases from V and 2 bases from J; bases unmatched to any gene: 2. Per the germline V gene, CDR1 is MNHEY and CDR2 is SVGAGI. CDR3 length: 14 residues. The CDR3 region has the DNA TGTGCCAGCAGTTATACAGGGGGCCCCTACGAGCAGTACTTC. The encoded protein is CASSYTGGPYEQYF.

The V gene is TRBV2, the J gene TRBJ1-5; 7 nucleotides match TRBD1. This CDR3 is built from 15 residues. The J segment lost 3 bases and the V segment lost 3 bases, leaving 5 bases of the junction unmatched. The V gene's germline CDR1 is SNHLY and CDR2 FYNNEI. The CDR3 loop reads CASSDWTGLNQPQHF. In nucleotides, the CDR3 is TGTGCCAGCAGTGACTGGACAGGCCTCAATCAGCCCCAGCATTTT.

The chain links TRBV2 to TRBJ2-5; 8 bases line up with TRBD1. CDR1 is SNHLY, CDR2 FYNNEI, per germline. The trim removed 1 base at V and 0 bases at J, leaving 10 bases unmatched. This CDR3 contains 18 residues. The CDR3 DNA follows: TGTGCCAGCAGTGAAGGGCCGTGGGGACAGGCACACCAAGAGACCCAGTACTTC. Protein: CASSEGPWGQAHQETQYF.

As regards this clone: The conserved closing phenylalanine or tryptophan is absent in this CDR3, likely reflecting a read error. V usage is TRBV2 and J usage is TRBJ1-2; D unresolved. Germline values: CDR1 SNHLY, CDR2 FYNNEI. The CDR3 runs 13 residues. The germline V and J ends were trimmed by 4 bases and 0 bases, with 6 bases remaining between them. In nucleotides, the CDR3 is TGTGCCAGCAGTGGCAGATCTAACTATGGCTACACCCTC. Protein product: CASSGRSNYGYTL.